The 21 T cell receptor beta chains reported below all come from one sample, sequenced in a study of post-analysis software for immune sequencing data. TCR beta libraries were prepared from cDNA with unique molecular identifiers. Each CDR3 protein is one row after TCRdb ran MiXCR on the PCR reads. Of 750,000 to 900,000 distinct CDR3 sequences in the sample, just over 45% were seen once. Study-level results: Patients used about 5 TRBV segments, including TRBV5-6, TRBV5-1 and TRBV20-1, more often than controls.

No antigens are known for them. Sequencing was carried out using blood. Every receptor here comes from a girl aged 5-17 years with multiple sclerosis.

This clonotype has just a few counts. The chain uses TRBV7-3 and TRBJ2-1; 13 nucleotides agree with TRBD2. V shed 5 bases and J 6 bases; nucleotides not matched to a gene: 7. There are 16 residues in the CDR3. Germline V lookup: CDR1 SGHTA, CDR2 FQGTGA. The CDR3 loop reads CASSRSLAGGPNEQFF. DNA for the CDR3: TGTGCCAGCAGCAGATCACTAGCGGGAGGGCCCAATGAGCAGTTCTTC.

This clonotype appeared a few times. The J gene is TRBJ2-5, the V gene TRBV12-3 or TRBV12-4; tentative D call: TRBD1 (6 bases). Trimming stripped 5 bases from V and 5 bases from J, with 18 bases between. The CDR3 runs 15 residues. CDR3 amino acids: CASSPGEQGWETQYF. CDR3 DNA sequence: TGTGCCAGCAGTCCAGGGGAACAGGGATGGGAGACCCAGTACTTC.

There are a few counts of this clonotype. V is TRBV11-2 and J is TRBJ2-3; D gene ambiguous. The germline gives CDR1 SGHAT, CDR2 FQNNGV. V was pared by 1 base and J by 4 bases, with 15 bases between. The CDR3 runs to 16 residues. CDR3 sequence reads: CASSLGGHPPADTQYF. The CDR3 nucleotides are TGTGCCAGCAGCTTAGGAGGCCACCCTCCCGCAGATACGCAGTATTTT.

This chain connects TRBV19 to TRBJ2-7; TRBD1 agrees at 7 bases. In germline, CDR1 is LNHDA, CDR2 SQIVND (reference sequence). The V segment lost 4 bases and the J segment 4 bases; nucleotides outside the gene matches: 1. The length of the CDR3 is 12 residues. CDR3 bases: TGTGCCAGTAGTAACAGGGGTTACGAGCAGTACTTC. Translated, it gives CASSNRGYEQYF. Together with reference TRBV19 and TRBJ2-7, the CDR3 gives the full variable domain: DGGITQSPKYLFRKEGQNVTLSCEQNLNHDAMYWYRQDPGQGLRLIYYSQIVNDFQKGDIAEGYSVSREKKESFPLTVTSAQKNPTAFYLCASSNRGYEQYFGPGTRLTVT.

In its sample, this clonotype was seen a few times. J is TRBJ2-1 and V is TRBV5-1; D not resolved. Trimming took off 0 bases at V and 8 bases at J, with 12 bases between the two ends. The CDR3 runs to 14 residues. Per germline, CDR1 SGHRS and CDR2 YFSETQ. The CDR3 bases are TGCGCCAGCAGCTTGGCCAGCAGGTCTGATGAGCAGTTCTTC. Amino acids: CASSLASRSDEQFF.

The rearrangement links TRBV6-6 to TRBJ2-1; 10 nucleotides align to TRBD2. J gave up 8 bases and V 7 bases, and 11 bases lay outside the gene matches. Germline values: CDR1 MNHNY, CDR2 SVGAGI (reference sequence). This CDR3 has 15 amino acids. The CDR3 region has the DNA TGTGCCAGCAACCCTAGCGGGAGACAATCGCATGAGCAGTTCTTC. Translating gives CASNPSGRQSHEQFF.

The chain combines TRBV7-4 with TRBJ2-7; perhaps TRBD2 as D (5 bases). Near its end, the DNA agrees better with TRBJ2-5, so the J call may be wrong. The CDR3 extends over 15 amino acids. Germline V gene sequence: CDR1 SGHVT, CDR2 SQSDAQ. The DNA of the CDR3 is TGTGCCAGCAGCTTAGCGTGGGAGTCAAGAGAGACCCAGTACTTC. Translated: CASSLAWESRETQYF.

The genes are TRBV29-1 and TRBJ2-6; D remains ambiguous. Germline lookup yields CDR1 SQVTM and CDR2 ANQGSEA. Deletions cut 6 bases from V and 0 bases from J, with 6 bases between. The CDR3 consists of 13 residues. The CDR3 region is CSVIPSGANVLTF. The CDR3 DNA follows: TGCAGCGTGATTCCCTCTGGGGCCAACGTCCTGACTTTC.

The V call is TRBV30, the J call TRBJ1-5, with D hard to call. In germline, CDR1 is GTSNPN, CDR2 SVGIG (reference sequence). V shed 1 base and J shed 7 bases, with 8 bases lying between them. The CDR3 covers 12 residues. The CDR3 protein is CAWSALGQPQHF. DNA for the CDR3: TGTGCCTGGAGTGCACTCGGGCAGCCCCAGCATTTT.

This sequence joins TRBV20-1 and TRBJ2-3, with 12 bases fitting TRBD2. The ends lost 4 bases at V and 3 bases at J; junction bases unmatched: 14. This CDR3 spans 18 amino acids. Germline V gives CDR1 DFQATT, CDR2 SNEGSKA (reference sequence). The DNA for the CDR3 is TGCAGTGCTATAGGCCGTCCTCTAGCGGGAGGGCCAACAGATACGCAGTATTTT. This codes for CSAIGRPLAGGPTDTQYF.

This clonotype was detected only a few times. The rearrangement links TRBV9 to TRBJ2-6, with 8 bases that match TRBD2. V gave up 0 bases and J gave up 0 bases; unmatched junction bases: 11. Per germline, CDR1 SGDLS and CDR2 YYNGEE. The CDR3 length is 20 residues. In DNA form, the CDR3 reads TGTGCCAGCAGCGTAGCACGGGAGGGGGGACACCCCTCTGGGGCCAACGTCCTGACTTTC. It is translated as CASSVAREGGHPSGANVLTF.

This clonotype was seen a few times. V usage is TRBV7-8 and J usage is TRBJ2-5, with D perhaps TRBD2 (6 bases). This CDR3 region has 13 residues. Trimming left V 5 bases short and J 4 bases short, with 11 bases between. Germline V gene data show CDR1 as SGHVS and CDR2 as FQNEAQ. This CDR3 reads CASSGLALETQYF. In nucleotides, the CDR3 is TGTGCCAGCAGCGGCCTAGCGTTAGAGACCCAGTACTTC.

The V gene is TRBV12-5, the J gene TRBJ2-5; 12 bases agree with TRBD2. The J call may not be correct, given that the DNA end is closer to TRBJ2-7. The CDR3 consists of 18 residues. Germline V gene sequence: CDR1 LGHNT, CDR2 FRNRAP. CDR3 DNA: TGTGCTAGTGGTTTCTCCCCTAGGACTAGCGGGACCCCATACGAGCAGTACTTC. Translated, it gives CASGFSPRTSGTPYEQYF.

The chain uses TRBV6-2 or TRBV6-3 and TRBJ2-2; D is possibly TRBD2 (7 bases). Trimming pared 7 bases from V and 1 base from J, leaving 13 bases between. CDR3 length: 15 amino acids. Germline-derived CDR1 and CDR2 are MNHEY and SVGEGT. This CDR3 is CASKGEGLNTGELFF. The CDR3, as DNA: TGTGCCAGCAAGGGGGAGGGCCTGAACACCGGGGAGCTGTTTTTT.

CDR3 loop: CASSPDIYGYTF. The CDR3 bases are TGTGCCAGCAGTCCAGACATCTATGGCTACACCTTC. The chain recombines TRBV12-3 or TRBV12-4 with TRBJ1-2; D unresolved. This CDR3 has 12 amino acids. The V end lost 5 bases, the J end lost 4 bases, and 8 bases lay between the germline ends.

The chain carries TRBV20-1 and TRBJ1-2; D call uncertain. Germline-derived CDR1 and CDR2 are DFQATT and SNEGSKA (reference sequence). The V end lost 0 bases, the J end lost 6 bases, and 17 bases lay between the germline ends. This CDR3 has 15 residues. CDR3 loop: CSARDLWVNGHGYTF. The CDR3 DNA is TGCAGTGCTAGAGATCTCTGGGTAAACGGCCATGGCTACACCTTC.

The rearrangement joins TRBV4-1 to TRBJ2-1, with TRBD2 matching over 9 bases. Germline V lookup: CDR1 MGHRA, CDR2 YSYEKL. The CDR3 sequence is 17 residues long. With V trimmed by 0 bases and J by 7 bases, 10 bases remained unmatched. CDR3 amino acids: CASSQDVASGKQNEQFF. For the CDR3, the DNA is TGCGCCAGCAGCCAAGACGTAGCTAGCGGGAAGCAAAATGAGCAGTTCTTC.

This clonotype was observed a handful of times. The chain has TRBV25-1 and TRBJ2-1, with a tentative D call TRBD1 (6 bases). CDR1 and CDR2 from the germline V gene are MGHDK and SYGVNS. The CDR3 runs 14 residues. V was clipped by 4 bases and J by 5 bases, with 12 bases between them. As DNA, the CDR3 is TGTGCCAGCAGTGCCAACCAGGGGAACAATGAGCAGTTCTTC. It is translated as CASSANQGNNEQFF. The whole variable domain, filled in from reference TRBV25-1 and TRBJ2-1, reads EADIYQTPRYLVIGTGKKITLECSQTMGHDKMYWYQQDPGMELHLIHYSYGVNSTEKGDLSSESTVSRIRTEHFPLTLESARPSHTSQYLCASSANQGNNEQFFGPGTRLTVL.

This chain links TRBV15 with TRBJ2-1; no firm D call. The CDR3 extends over 14 amino acids. Looked up from germline, CDR1 is LNHNV and CDR2 is YYDKDF (reference sequence). Trimming shortened V by 2 bases and J by 8 bases, and 13 bases separated the two germline ends. DNA of the CDR3: TGTGCCACCAGCAGAAACACCGTGCCCCATGAGCAGTTCTTC. This codes for CATSRNTVPHEQFF.

The chain employs TRBV28 and TRBJ1-2, with D possibly matching TRBD1 (5 bases). This CDR3 has 14 residues. The germline V gene has CDR1 MDHEN and CDR2 SYDVKM. V was shortened by 3 bases and J by 4 bases, with 12 bases between the two germline ends. In DNA form, the CDR3 reads TGTGCCAGCAGTTTGACAGAAGGGCTCTATGGCTACACCTTC. Amino acids: CASSLTEGLYGYTF.

A few counts support this clonotype. The chain links TRBV2 to TRBJ2-4, with unresolved D. Germline CDR1 is SNHLY and CDR2 is FYNNEI. The CDR3 runs to 11 residues. V dropped 9 bases and J dropped 2 bases, with 5 bases sitting between them. DNA of the CDR3: TGTGCCAGTGGGTCCAAAAACATTCAGTACTTC. Encoded protein: CASGSKNIQYF.